Listed below are T cell receptor beta chains from one sample, sequenced in a study of PD-1 blockade in mismatch repair-deficient tumors. TCRdb's table, derived via immunoSEQ multiplex PCR, lists solely in-frame clones and lacks some. Altogether 100,000 to 150,000 clones are present, 88% being singletons, with the ten largest covering about 12%. The sequencing used peripheral blood, collected almost 74 weeks after starting pembrolizumab. All receptors derive from an adult with mismatch repair-deficient cancer. Both conserved end residues are part of each CDR3. The D gene is left open where the match is weak. The size field is filled for only some rows; it gives once, few, many or a size class.

j_call v_call d_call clone_size cdr3_aa cdr3_nt
TRBJ2-5 TRBV5-1 - - CASSRTVGGPQETQYF TGCGCCAGCAGCCGGACCGTGGGGGGGCCACAAGAGACCCAGTACTTC
TRBJ2-5 TRBV7-3 - - CASSLSQGLTQYF TGTGCCAGCAGCTTAAGCCAGGGGTTGACCCAGTACTTC
TRBJ2-6 TRBV4-3 TRBD1 - CASSQDLVGTGSSGANVLTF TGCGCCAGCAGCCAAGATCTGGTAGGGACAGGTTCATCTGGGGCCAACGTCCTGACTTTC
TRBJ2-1 TRBV6-6 TRBD2 - CASSSGLADNEQFF TGTGCCAGCAGCTCGGGACTAGCGGACAATGAGCAGTTCTTC
TRBJ2-7 TRBV27 - - CASSFGRGPYEQYF TGTGCCAGCAGTTTCGGGCGAGGTCCCTACGAGCAGTACTTC
TRBJ2-5 TRBV5-4 - - CASSPLGLRETQYF TGTGCCAGCAGCCCCCTAGGTTTACGAGAGACCCAGTACTTC
TRBJ1-1 TRBV27 - - CASSFRGAMFTEAFF TGTGCCAGCAGTTTTCGGGGGGCGATGTTCACTGAAGCTTTCTTT
TRBJ2-5 TRBV27 - - CASSLGRLAKETQYF TGTGCCAGCAGCCTAGGAAGGCTCGCAAAAGAGACCCAGTACTTC
TRBJ2-6 TRBV4-2 - once CASSQDRSRTSGANVLTF TGTGCCAGCAGCCAAGATCGGTCTCGGACCTCTGGGGCCAACGTCCTGACTTTC
TRBJ1-1 TRBV7-6 - - CASSLGGVTTEAFF TGTGCCAGCAGCCTCGGGGGAGTGACGACTGAAGCTTTCTTT
TRBJ2-5 TRBV6-5 - - CASSYSNIQETQYF TGTGCCAGCAGTTACTCAAACATCCAAGAGACCCAGTACTTC
TRBJ2-2 TRBV7-2 - - CASSLSRGTGELFF TGTGCCAGCAGCTTAAGCCGGGGGACCGGGGAGCTGTTTTTT
TRBJ1-5 TRBV4-1 TRBD1 - CASSQIQGPGNQPQHF TGCGCCAGCAGCCAAATACAGGGGCCCGGCAATCAGCCCCAGCATTTT
TRBJ2-1 TRBV5-5 - - CASSSGTTHEQFF TGTGCCAGCAGTTCCGGGACAACCCATGAGCAGTTCTTC
TRBJ1-2 TRBV5-1 - - CASSLETTYGYTF TGCGCCAGCAGCTTGGAAACTACTTATGGCTACACCTTC
TRBJ2-7 TRBV5-1 - - CASSPGGSLYEQYF TGCGCCAGCAGCCCTGGAGGGAGTCTATACGAGCAGTACTTC